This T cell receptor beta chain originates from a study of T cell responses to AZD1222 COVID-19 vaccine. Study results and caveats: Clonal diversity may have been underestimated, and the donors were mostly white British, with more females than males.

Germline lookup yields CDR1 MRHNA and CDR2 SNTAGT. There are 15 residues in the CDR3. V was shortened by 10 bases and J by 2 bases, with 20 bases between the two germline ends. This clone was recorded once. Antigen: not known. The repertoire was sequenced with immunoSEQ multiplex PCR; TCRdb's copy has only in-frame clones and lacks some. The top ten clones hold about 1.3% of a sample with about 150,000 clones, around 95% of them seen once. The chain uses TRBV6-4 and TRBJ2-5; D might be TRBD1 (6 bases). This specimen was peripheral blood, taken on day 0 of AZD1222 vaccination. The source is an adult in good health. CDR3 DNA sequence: TGTGCCAACCCAGGGCAGGACAGAGAGCAAGAGACCCAGTACTTC. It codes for CANPGQDREQETQYF.